The rows below give T cell receptor beta chains drawn from one sample of a study of CD8 T cells in Susac syndrome. TCRdb called the immunoSEQ multiplex PCR reads again in MiXCR, with one record for every CDR3 protein. Among around 200,000 distinct CDR3 sequences listed, roughly 94% were seen once. The specimen sequenced was CD4+ T cells from PBMCs. The source is a human donor with multiple sclerosis. Each CDR3 is given with its conserved first and last residue. The order of the fields is J gene, D gene, V gene, clone size, CDR3 protein, CDR3 DNA. D genes are given only for firm matches. Clone size is shown for a subset of rows, as once, few, many or a class of expanded clone.

>TRBJ2-7|-|TRBV5-1|-
CASSPERRAGYEQYF
TGCGCCAGCAGCCCCGAGAGAAGGGCCGGCTACGAGCAGTACTTC
>TRBJ2-3|-|TRBV29-1|-
CSVTASTDTQYF
TGCAGCGTGACAGCTAGCACAGATACGCAGTATTTT
>TRBJ2-7|-|TRBV9|-
CASSPRLDPRNEQYF
TGTGCCAGCAGCCCCCGTTTGGACCCACGCAACGAGCAGTACTTC
>TRBJ2-5|TRBD2|TRBV7-2|-
CASSIPSGQETQYF
TGTGCCAGCAGCATCCCTAGCGGCCAAGAGACCCAGTACTTC
>TRBJ2-4|TRBD2|TRBV5-6|-
CASSFSGGNIQYF
TGTGCCAGCAGCTTTTCGGGGGGGAACATTCAGTACTTC
>TRBJ1-2|-|TRBV3-1|-
CASSQYPEGTPYGYTF
TGTGCCAGCAGCCAATATCCTGAGGGGACCCCATATGGCTACACCTTC
>TRBJ1-1|-|TRBV5-1|once
CASSGHSEAFF
TGCGCCAGCAGCGGGCACAGTGAAGCTTTCTTT
>TRBJ2-5|-|TRBV30|-
CAWSASRKYQETQYF
TGTGCCTGGAGTGCCTCGCGGAAGTACCAAGAGACCCAGTACTTC
>TRBJ2-3|-|TRBV4-2|-
CASSQGAFTDTQYF
TGTGCCAGCAGCCAAGGGGCTTTCACAGATACGCAGTATTTT
>TRBJ1-2|-|TRBV14|once
CASSRGYYYGYTF
TGTGCCAGCAGCCGTGGATACTATTATGGCTACACCTTC
>TRBJ2-5|-|TRBV3-1|-
CASSQDFSVQETQYF
TGTGCCAGCAGCCAAGATTTCAGCGTTCAAGAGACCCAGTACTTC
>TRBJ1-1|-|TRBV30|few
CAWKGNTNTEAFF
TGTGCCTGGAAAGGGAATACGAACACTGAAGCTTTCTTT
>TRBJ2-6|-|TRBV6-5|-
CASSYRRTGANVLTF
TGTGCCAGCAGCTACCGGAGGACTGGGGCCAACGTCCTGACTTTC
>TRBJ1-2|TRBD1|TRBV5-1|-
CASSLEGGRGYGYTF
TGCGCCAGCAGCTTGGAAGGGGGCCGGGGCTATGGCTACACCTTC
>TRBJ1-4|-|TRBV7-9|-
CASSLPGTGGEKLFF
TGTGCCAGCAGCCTCCCCGGGACGGGGGGAGAAAAACTGTTTTTT
>TRBJ2-7|-|TRBV3-1|once
CASSQELIGGLGEQYF
TGTGCCAGCAGCCAAGAATTAATCGGGGGGCTTGGCGAGCAGTACTTC
>TRBJ1-2|-|TRBV25-1|-
CASSGPLLGYTF
TGTGCCAGCAGTGGACCCCTCCTTGGCTACACCTTC
>TRBJ2-1|TRBD2|TRBV2|-
CASRLSSGGGVYEQFF
TGTGCCAGCAGGCTTTCTAGCGGGGGGGGAGTGTATGAGCAGTTCTTC
>TRBJ1-1|-|TRBV6-2/TRBV6-3|-
CASRFRERNTEAFF
TGTGCCAGCAGGTTCAGGGAGCGGAACACTGAAGCTTTCTTT
>TRBJ2-5|-|TRBV28|-
CASSPTTIVTQYF
TGTGCCAGCAGTCCGACCACCATAGTGACCCAGTACTTC
>TRBJ2-3|-|TRBV2|-
CASTEGAGSTDTQYF
TGTGCCAGCACGGAGGGGGCAGGAAGCACAGATACGCAGTATTTT
>TRBJ2-3|TRBD1|TRBV20-1|-
CSARPTGGAITDTQYF
TGCAGTGCTAGACCGACAGGGGGCGCGATTACAGATACGCAGTATTTT
>TRBJ2-3|-|TRBV29-1|-
CSAQPNRGAEGDTQYF
TGCAGCGCACAGCCAAACCGGGGGGCAGAAGGAGATACGCAGTATTTT
>TRBJ1-4|-|TRBV20-1|-
CSARPGLRDEKLFF
TGCAGTGCTAGACCGGGACTACGGGATGAAAAACTGTTTTTT
>TRBJ2-3|-|TRBV15|-
CATSRREDTQYF
TGTGCCACCAGCAGGAGGGAGGATACGCAGTATTTT
>TRBJ1-1|-|TRBV3-1|few
CASSQEMNTEAFF
TGTGCCAGCAGCCAAGAGATGAACACTGAAGCTTTCTTT
>TRBJ2-1|-|TRBV3-1|-
CASSQPRTSSYNEQFF
TGTGCCAGCAGCCAACCTAGGACAAGTTCCTACAATGAGCAGTTCTTC